The 24 T cell receptor beta chains in this list originate from one sample, sequenced in a study of blood T cell repertoires in COVID-19. Profiled with immunoSEQ multiplex PCR; TCRdb holds only in-frame clones, not every one. The repertoire holds about 270,000 clones, with about 89% as singletons. The sequenced sample consisted of PBMCs or T cells enriched from blood (not recorded which). These receptors were taken from a woman aged 18-29 years who had recovered from COVID-19.

V is TRBV30 and J is TRBJ2-1, with D possibly matching TRBD2 (5 bases). The germline V gene has CDR1 GTSNPN and CDR2 SVGIG (reference sequence). This CDR3 contains 15 residues. The V end was cut by 3 bases, the J end by 5 bases, with 17 bases between. CDR3 amino acids: CAWRRLPGLNNEQFF. DNA of the CDR3: TGTGCCTGGAGAAGACTCCCCGGACTCAACAATGAGCAGTTCTTC. Full variable domain (rest looked up from reference TRBV30 and TRBJ2-1): SQTIHQWPATLVQPVGSPLSLECTVEGTSNPNLYWYRQAAGRGLQLLFYSVGIGQISSEVPQNLSASRPQDRQFILSSKKLLLSDSGFYLCAWRRLPGLNNEQFFGPGTRLTVL.

V and J are TRBV28 and TRBJ2-5; 14 bases match TRBD2. V was clipped by 8 bases and J by 4 bases; unmatched bases: 9. This CDR3 has 16 amino acids. CDR1 is MDHEN and CDR2 is SYDVKM in the germline V gene. For the CDR3, the DNA is TGTGCCAGCTCGGCCGGACTAGCGGGAGGTGGAGAGACCCAGTACTTC. It is translated as CASSAGLAGGGETQYF.

The chain has TRBV12-5 and TRBJ1-2; the match to TRBD1 covers 9 bases. After removal of 1 base from V and 6 bases from J, the junction contained 6 bases not matched to a gene. Looked up from germline, CDR1 is LGHNT and CDR2 is FRNRAP. There are 15 residues in the CDR3. The CDR3 is CASGLDRDRVDGYTF. CDR3 sequence (DNA): TGTGCTAGTGGTTTGGACCGGGACAGGGTCGATGGCTACACCTTC.

The chain uses TRBV5-4 and TRBJ2-7; 12 bases line up with TRBD2. Germline lookup yields CDR1 SGHNT and CDR2 YYREEE (reference sequence). Losses at the gene ends were 0 bases for V and 9 bases for J; bases not matched to a gene: 4. The CDR3 sequence is 14 residues long. This chain's CDR3 is CASSLGLAGVGQYF. CDR3 bases: TGTGCCAGCAGCTTGGGACTAGCGGGAGTCGGGCAGTACTTC.

The chain has TRBV15 and TRBJ1-6; D unclear. Germline V gene sequence: CDR1 LNHNV, CDR2 YYDKDF (reference sequence). This CDR3 is 14 amino acids long. Trimming shortened V by 0 bases and J by 8 bases, and 8 bases separated the two germline ends. CDR3 bases: TGTGCCACCAGCAGAGACCAGACTCATTCACCCCTCCACTTT. Protein product: CATSRDQTHSPLHF.

The CDR3: CASSKGSAGRPYEQYF. Here the CDR3 DNA reads TGTGCCAGCAGCAAAGGCTCGGCGGGACGGCCTTACGAGCAGTACTTC. V usage is TRBV21-1 and J usage is TRBJ2-7; the D segment call TRBD2 is taken from the table without a DNA check. TRBV21-1 is flagged as a pseudogene. The CDR3 totals 16 residues.

The rearrangement joins TRBV21-1 to TRBJ1-2; the D segment call TRBD1 is taken from the table without a DNA check. TRBV21-1 is labeled a pseudogene. CDR3 length: 17 amino acids. The CDR3 bases are TGTGCCAGCAGCAAAAAAAAGGAGGGGGCACGAGTCTATGGCTACACCTTC. This encodes CASSKKKEGARVYGYTF.

The genes are TRBV5-1 and TRBJ1-1, with D hard to call. The germline V gene has CDR1 SGHRS and CDR2 YFSETQ. The CDR3 extends over 12 amino acids. V lost 4 bases and J 7 bases, leaving 11 bases between the germline ends. The CDR3 sequence: CASSPTGSEAFF. CDR3 in DNA: TGCGCCAGCAGCCCAACCGGGAGTGAAGCTTTCTTT.

This chain joins TRBV28 and TRBJ1-6, with TRBD1 matching over 9 bases. The V segment lost 5 bases and the J segment 9 bases; nucleotides outside the gene matches: 14. The germline CDR1 and CDR2 sequences are MDHEN and SYDVKM. The CDR3 spans 17 residues. This CDR3 is CASSPPRATGGSSPLHF. Written as DNA, the CDR3 is TGTGCCAGCAGTCCGCCTCGGGCGACAGGGGGGAGTTCACCCCTCCACTTT.

In its sample, this clone was seen a few times. The V gene is TRBV27, the J gene TRBJ2-7; 9 nucleotides line up with TRBD1. Germline V lookup: CDR1 MNHEY, CDR2 SMNVEV (reference sequence). There are 13 residues in the CDR3. V lost 5 bases to trimming and J lost 5 bases; unmatched junction nucleotides: 4. The CDR3 bases are TGTGCCAGCAGTGACAGGGGGGTCCACGAGCAGTACTTC. Its protein is CASSDRGVHEQYF.

The rearrangement links TRBV5-6 to TRBJ1-4, with D maybe TRBD1 (6 bases). This CDR3 has 15 amino acids. The V and J ends lost 4 bases and 0 bases respectively, with 10 bases between them. The germline gives CDR1 SGHDT, CDR2 YYEEEE. The CDR3: CASSLRTATNEKLFF. As DNA, the CDR3 is TGTGCCAGCAGCCTAAGGACAGCAACTAATGAAAAACTGTTTTTT.

The genes are TRBV4-2 and TRBJ1-5; 8 nucleotides match TRBD1. The germline gives CDR1 LGHNA, CDR2 YNFKEQ. CDR3 size: 15 residues. The V segment lost 0 bases and the J segment 9 bases; nucleotides outside the gene matches: 7. The DNA for the CDR3 is TGTGCCAGCAGCCAAGAACGCCAGGGGGCTTGGCCCCAGCATTTT. Amino acid sequence: CASSQERQGAWPQHF.

V usage is TRBV5-1 and J usage is TRBJ2-7, with 15 bases identical to TRBD2. Trimming at V came to 4 bases and at J to 3 bases, leaving 8 bases not matched to a gene. Looked up from germline, CDR1 is SGHRS and CDR2 is YFSETQ. The CDR3 length is 17 residues. CDR3 DNA sequence: TGCGCCAGCAGCGACGGGACTAGCGGGGGGTTTATCTACGAGCAGTACTTC. Amino acid sequence: CASSDGTSGGFIYEQYF.

The chain joins TRBV6-2 or TRBV6-3 to TRBJ2-1, with 8 bases aligning to TRBD2. Germline CDR1 is MNHEY and CDR2 is SVGEGT. The trim removed 7 bases at V and 1 base at J, leaving 9 bases unmatched. This CDR3 has 16 amino acids. The CDR3 loop reads CASTPAERGSYNEQFF. CDR3 DNA: TGTGCCAGCACCCCCGCTGAGCGGGGGTCCTACAATGAGCAGTTCTTC.

The chain employs TRBV3-1 (or the pseudogene TRBV3-2) and TRBJ1-6; the D gene is possibly TRBD1 (5 bases). V gave up 1 base and J gave up 0 bases, with 10 bases separating them. Germline assignment: CDR1 LGHDT and CDR2 YNNKEL (reference sequence). CDR3 length: 17 residues. The CDR3 loop reads CASSQARGGSYNSPLHF. The CDR3 DNA sequence: TGTGCCAGCAGCCAAGCCCGGGGGGGCTCCTATAATTCACCCCTCCACTTT.

The chain carries TRBV5-6 and TRBJ2-7, with 9 nucleotides matching TRBD1. V gave up 4 bases and J gave up 3 bases; unmatched junction bases: 5. The CDR3 consists of 14 residues. Germline V gives CDR1 SGHDT, CDR2 YYEEEE. For the CDR3, the DNA is TGTGCCAGCAGCGACAGGGGGGGTATCTACGAGCAGTACTTC. This sequence encodes CASSDRGGIYEQYF.

The chain employs TRBV11-2 and TRBJ2-7; weak D call: TRBD2 (5 bases). Germline CDR1 reads SGHAT; CDR2 reads FQNNGV. The CDR3 is made up of 14 amino acids. V was pared by 0 bases and J by 1 base, with 7 bases between. CDR3 sequence: CASSLDGLSYEQYF. The CDR3, as DNA: TGTGCCAGCAGCTTAGATGGACTTTCCTACGAGCAGTACTTC.

The chain couples TRBV4-3 to TRBJ2-3, with 8 bases aligning to TRBD1. The CDR3 runs 17 residues. Germline V lookup: CDR1 LGHNA, CDR2 YSLEER. Germline trimming cut 0 bases from V and 6 bases from J; bases unmatched to any gene: 11. The DNA of the CDR3 is TGCGCCAGCAGCCAAGACTCAACACGCCGGGACAGGGATACGCAGTATTTT. Translated, it gives CASSQDSTRRDRDTQYF.

The rearrangement joins TRBV9 to TRBJ2-3; possibly TRBD2 for D (5 bases). This CDR3 is built from 14 residues. Germline V gene sequence: CDR1 SGDLS, CDR2 YYNGEE. The V end was cut by 4 bases, the J end by 0 bases, with 9 bases between. CDR3 DNA sequence: TGTGCCAGCAGCCGGACTGGTAGCACAGATACGCAGTATTTT. Its protein product is CASSRTGSTDTQYF.

A single count supports this clone. The chain employs TRBV7-9 and TRBJ2-5; weak D call: TRBD2 (5 bases). The CDR3 spans 19 residues. The germline gives CDR1 SEHNR, CDR2 FQNEAQ (reference sequence). Deletions cut 3 bases from V and 4 bases from J, with 27 bases between. The CDR3 nucleotides are TGTGCCAGCAGCTTTTGGGGTGTCCACGACCGACGGGGTAGAGAGACCCAGTACTTC. Residues: CASSFWGVHDRRGRETQYF.

This chain connects TRBV27 to TRBJ2-7; D may be TRBD2 (6 bases). The CDR3 loop spans 13 amino acids. The germline V gene encodes CDR1 MNHEY and CDR2 SMNVEV (reference sequence). Trimming shortened V by 4 bases and J by 3 bases, and 10 bases separated the two germline ends. CDR3 bases: TGTGCCAGCAGTTCTATAGCGGACTACGAGCAGTACTTC. It encodes CASSSIADYEQYF.

The rearrangement joins TRBV9 to TRBJ1-4, with TRBD1 identical over 7 bases. CDR3 length: 15 amino acids. The V segment lost 4 bases and the J segment 6 bases; nucleotides outside the gene matches: 9. The germline V gene encodes CDR1 SGDLS and CDR2 YYNGEE. In nucleotides, the CDR3 is TGTGCCAGCAGCCCCGGGGACAGTTCGCATGAAAAACTGTTTTTT. The encoded protein is CASSPGDSSHEKLFF.

V usage is TRBV29-1 and J usage is TRBJ2-1; tentative D call: TRBD2 (7 bases). Trimming took 8 bases from V and 5 from J, leaving 22 bases between them. CDR1 is SQVTM and CDR2 is ANQGSEA in the germline V gene. The CDR3 totals 15 residues. The CDR3 DNA sequence: TGCAGCATCAGGGGCGGGAGAGGCTCTGACAATGAGCAGTTCTTC. It codes for CSIRGGRGSDNEQFF.

CDR3 loop: CASSQGRGTEAFF. CDR3 nucleotides: TGTGCCAGCTCACAGGGGAGAGGAACTGAAGCTTTCTTT. This chain links TRBV28 with TRBJ1-1; 7 nucleotides align to TRBD1. Germline lookup yields CDR1 MDHEN and CDR2 SYDVKM. The CDR3 runs to 13 residues. V trimming: 8 bases; J trimming: 5 bases; junction bases outside the gene matches: 8.